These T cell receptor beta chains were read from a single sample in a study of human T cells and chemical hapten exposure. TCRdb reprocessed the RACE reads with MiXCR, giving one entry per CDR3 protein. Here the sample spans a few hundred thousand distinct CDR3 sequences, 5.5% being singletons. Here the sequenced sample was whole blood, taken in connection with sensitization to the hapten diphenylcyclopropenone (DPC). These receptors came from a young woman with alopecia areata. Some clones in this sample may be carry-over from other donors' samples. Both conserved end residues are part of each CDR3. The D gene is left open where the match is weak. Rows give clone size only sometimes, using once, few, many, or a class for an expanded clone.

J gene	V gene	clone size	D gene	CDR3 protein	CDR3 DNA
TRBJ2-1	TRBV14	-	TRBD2	CASSQDSGLAGAYNEQFF	TGTGCCAGCAGCCAAGATAGTGGGCTAGCGGGGGCCTACAATGAGCAGTTCTTC
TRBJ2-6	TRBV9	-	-	CASSVGAGVSGANVLTF	TGTGCCAGCAGCGTAGGCGCAGGGGTCTCCGGGGCCAACGTCCTGACTTTC
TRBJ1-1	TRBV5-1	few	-	CASSRDRYTEAFF	TGCGCCAGCAGCAGGGATAGGTACACTGAAGCTTTCTTT
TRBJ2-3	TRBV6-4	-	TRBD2	CASRPTGLAGTDTQYF	TGTGCCAGCAGACCGACGGGACTAGCGGGGACAGATACGCAGTATTTT
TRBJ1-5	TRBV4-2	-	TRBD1	CASSQDRGSQPQHF	TGTGCCAGCAGCCAGGACAGGGGGTCTCAGCCCCAGCATTTT
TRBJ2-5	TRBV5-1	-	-	CASSGGPQETQYF	TGCGCCAGCAGCGGGGGACCGCAAGAGACCCAGTACTTC
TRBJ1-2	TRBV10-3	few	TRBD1	CAISAGQGARNGYTF	TGTGCCATCAGTGCGGGACAGGGGGCGCGGAATGGCTACACCTTC
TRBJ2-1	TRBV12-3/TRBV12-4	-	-	CASSQGRGRGEQFF	TGTGCCAGCAGTCAGGGTCGAGGAAGAGGTGAGCAGTTCTTC
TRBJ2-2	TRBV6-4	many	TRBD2	CASSDSAGGPNTGELFF	TGTGCCAGCAGTGACTCGGCGGGGGGTCCAAACACCGGGGAGCTGTTTTTT
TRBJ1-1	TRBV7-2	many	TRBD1	CASSLERTGVNTEAFF	TGTGCCAGCAGCTTAGAGAGGACAGGGGTGAACACTGAAGCTTTCTTT
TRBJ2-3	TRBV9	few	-	CASSRESFADTQYF	TGTGCCAGCAGCCGGGAAAGTTTCGCAGATACGCAGTATTTT
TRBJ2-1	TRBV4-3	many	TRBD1	CASSQATGVNEQFF	TGCGCCAGCAGCCAAGCGACAGGGGTTAATGAGCAGTTCTTC
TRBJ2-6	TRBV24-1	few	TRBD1	CATGDSSSGANVLTF	TGTGCCACCGGGGACAGCAGCTCTGGGGCCAACGTCCTGACTTTC
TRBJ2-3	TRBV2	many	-	CASSEALRGTDTQYF	TGTGCCAGCAGTGAAGCGCTTAGGGGTACAGATACGCAGTATTTT
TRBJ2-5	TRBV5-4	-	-	CASSLTEAETQYF	TGTGCCAGCAGCTTGACAGAGGCGGAGACCCAGTACTTC
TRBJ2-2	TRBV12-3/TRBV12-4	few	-	CASSQHDTGELFF	TGTGCCAGCAGCCAGCACGACACCGGGGAGCTGTTTTTT
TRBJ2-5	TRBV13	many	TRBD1	CASSFRTGAAETQYF	TGTGCCAGCAGCTTCCGGACAGGTGCCGCGGAGACCCAGTACTTC
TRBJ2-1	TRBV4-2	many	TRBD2	CASSQENSGGGYNEQFF	TGTGCCAGCAGCCAAGAAAATAGCGGGGGGGGATACAATGAGCAGTTCTTC
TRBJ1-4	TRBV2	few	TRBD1	CASYRDRGEKLFF	TGTGCCAGCTACCGGGACAGGGGCGAAAAACTGTTTTTT
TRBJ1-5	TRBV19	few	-	CASSSQGSVSQPQHF	TGTGCCAGTAGTTCTCAGGGGAGCGTTTCTCAGCCCCAGCATTTT
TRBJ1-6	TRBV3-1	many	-	CASSQMGRGSSPLHF	TGTGCCAGCAGCCAAATGGGCAGGGGCAGCTCACCCCTCCACTTT
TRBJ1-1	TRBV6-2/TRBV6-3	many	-	CASSYSEDTEAFF	TGTGCCAGCAGTTACTCCGAAGACACTGAAGCTTTCTTT
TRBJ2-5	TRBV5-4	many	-	CASSEAGNQETQYF	TGTGCCAGCAGTGAGGCGGGGAATCAAGAGACCCAGTACTTC
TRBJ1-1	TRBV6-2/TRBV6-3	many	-	CASSYGVTEAFF	TGTGCCAGCAGTTACGGGGTCACTGAAGCTTTCTTT
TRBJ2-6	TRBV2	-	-	CASSPGTNSGANVLTF	TGTGCCAGCAGCCCCGGGACGAACTCTGGGGCCAACGTCCTGACTTTC
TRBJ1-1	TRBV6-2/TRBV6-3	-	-	CASYAYYTEAFF	TGTGCCAGCTATGCCTACTACACTGAAGCTTTCTTT
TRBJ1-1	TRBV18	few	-	CASSQGVVGTEAFF	TGTGCCAGCTCACAAGGGGTGGTCGGCACTGAAGCTTTCTTT
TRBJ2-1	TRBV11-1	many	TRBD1	CASSPVQGAYNEQFF	TGTGCCAGCAGCCCCGTTCAGGGGGCTTACAATGAGCAGTTCTTC
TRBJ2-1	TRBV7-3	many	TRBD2	CASSLGPSGASSYNEQFF	TGTGCCAGCAGCTTGGGGCCTAGCGGGGCGAGCTCCTACAATGAGCAGTTCTTC
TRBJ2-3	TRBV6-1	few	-	CASSAQNSDTQYF	TGTGCCAGCAGTGCCCAAAATTCAGATACGCAGTATTTT
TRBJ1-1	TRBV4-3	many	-	CASSQEAQFEAFF	TGCGCCAGCAGCCAAGAAGCCCAATTCGAAGCTTTCTTT
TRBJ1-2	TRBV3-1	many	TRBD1	CASSQGRAGTAF	TGTGCCAGCAGCCAAGGACGCGCCGGGACAGCCTTC
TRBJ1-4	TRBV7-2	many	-	CASSLVWGGNEKLFF	TGTGCCAGCAGCTTAGTTTGGGGCGGTAATGAAAAACTGTTTTTT
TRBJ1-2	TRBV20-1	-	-	CSARDPTGPGGYTF	TGCAGTGCTAGAGATCCTACAGGGCCAGGTGGCTACACCTTC
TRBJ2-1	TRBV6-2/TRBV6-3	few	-	CASSYLDLRKSNEQFF	TGTGCCAGCAGTTACCTGGACCTTAGGAAGTCAAATGAGCAGTTCTTC
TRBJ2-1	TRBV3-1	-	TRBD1	CASSQWTGGSPIGEQFF	TGTGCCAGCAGCCAATGGACAGGGGGCTCCCCGATCGGGGAGCAGTTCTTC
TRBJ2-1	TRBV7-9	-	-	CASSLDEQFF	TGTGCCAGCAGCTTAGATGAGCAGTTCTTC
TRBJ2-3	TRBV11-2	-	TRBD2	CASSLSGGSLTDTQYF	TGTGCCAGCAGCTTGAGCGGGGGGTCACTCACAGATACGCAGTATTTT
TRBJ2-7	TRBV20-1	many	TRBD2	CSARVAGGPRYEQYF	TGCAGTGCTAGAGTCGCGGGGGGGCCAAGGTACGAGCAGTACTTC
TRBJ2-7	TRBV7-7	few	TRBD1	CASSWAGTGAGEQYF	TGTGCTAGCAGCTGGGCCGGGACAGGGGCCGGCGAGCAGTACTTC
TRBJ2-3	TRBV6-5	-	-	CASSYAGGFSDTQYF	TGTGCCAGCAGTTATGCGGGTGGTTTTTCAGATACGCAGTATTTT
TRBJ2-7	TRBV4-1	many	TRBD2	CASSPGGGDYYEQYF	TGCGCCAGCAGCCCGGGGGGGGGTGACTACTACGAGCAGTACTTC
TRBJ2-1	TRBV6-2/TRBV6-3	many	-	CASSYSGSLYNEQFF	TGTGCCAGCAGTTACTCAGGGTCGCTGTACAATGAGCAGTTCTTC
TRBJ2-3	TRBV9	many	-	CASSGGGLDTNTQYF	TGTGCCAGCAGCGGGGGCGGTTTGGACACAAATACGCAGTATTTT
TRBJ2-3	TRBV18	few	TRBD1	CASSSQGALGTDTQYF	TGTGCCAGCTCATCACAGGGGGCTCTTGGCACAGATACGCAGTATTTT
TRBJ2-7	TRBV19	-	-	CASSIDVVSRFEQPPQFYEQYF	TGTGCCAGTAGTATAGATGTGGTTTCCCGTTTCGAACAGCCGCCCCAATTCTACGAGCAGTACTTC
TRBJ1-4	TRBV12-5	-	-	CASRGGRGEDEKLFF	TGTGCTAGTCGGGGAGGAAGAGGGGAGGATGAAAAACTGTTTTTT
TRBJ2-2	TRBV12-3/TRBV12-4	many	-	CASQEQGTGELFF	TGTGCCAGCCAAGAACAGGGAACCGGGGAGCTGTTTTTT
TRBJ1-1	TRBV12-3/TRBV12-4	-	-	CASSSSDSSHTEAFF	TGTGCCAGCAGTTCCAGCGACAGCTCCCACACTGAAGCTTTCTTT
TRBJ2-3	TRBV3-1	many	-	CASSQTNTDTQYF	TGTGCCAGCAGCCAGACGAACACAGATACGCAGTATTTT
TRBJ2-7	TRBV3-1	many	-	CASSQDRASWEQYF	TGTGCCAGCAGCCAAGATCGTGCCAGTTGGGAGCAGTACTTC
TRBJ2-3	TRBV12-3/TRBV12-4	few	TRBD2	CASSPSAGAGGPLADTQYF	TGTGCCAGCAGTCCGTCCGCTGGAGCGGGGGGCCCCTTGGCAGATACGCAGTATTTT
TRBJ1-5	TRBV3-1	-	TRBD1	CASSQSETGPQPQHF	TGTGCCAGCAGCCAATCAGAGACAGGGCCGCAGCCCCAGCATTTT
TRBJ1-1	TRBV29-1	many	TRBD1	CSVATDRVGEAFF	TGCAGCGTTGCTACCGACAGGGTAGGCGAAGCTTTCTTT
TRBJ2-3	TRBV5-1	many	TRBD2	CASSADYSGGPTDTQYF	TGCGCCAGCAGCGCGGACTATAGCGGGGGTCCCACAGATACGCAGTATTTT
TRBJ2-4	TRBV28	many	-	CASSRVLQGAKNIQYF	TGTGCCAGCAGTCGAGTCCTCCAAGGGGCCAAAAACATTCAGTACTTC
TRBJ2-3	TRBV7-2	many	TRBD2	CASSLVGTSGTDTQYF	TGTGCCAGCAGCTTAGTCGGGACTAGCGGCACAGATACGCAGTATTTT
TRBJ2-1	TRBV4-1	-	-	CASSQVGRGFEQFF	TGCGCCAGCAGCCAAGTAGGTAGGGGGTTTGAGCAGTTCTTC
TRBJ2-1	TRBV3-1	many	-	CASSRRDFLIF	TGTGCCAGCAGCCGTCGGGACTTCCTAATATTC
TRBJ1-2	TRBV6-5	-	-	CASSPAGRHQGYTF	TGTGCCAGCAGTCCTGCGGGACGGCATCAAGGCTACACCTTC